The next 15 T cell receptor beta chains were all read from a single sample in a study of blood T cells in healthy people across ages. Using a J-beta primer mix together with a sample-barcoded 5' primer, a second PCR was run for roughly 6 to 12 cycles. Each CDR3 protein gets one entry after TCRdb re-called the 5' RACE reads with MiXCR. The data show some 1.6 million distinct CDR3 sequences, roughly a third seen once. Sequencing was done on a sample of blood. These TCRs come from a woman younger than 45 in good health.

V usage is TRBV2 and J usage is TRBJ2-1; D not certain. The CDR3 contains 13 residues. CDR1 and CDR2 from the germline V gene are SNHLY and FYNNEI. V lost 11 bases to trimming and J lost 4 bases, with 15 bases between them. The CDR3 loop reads CAGTDPGYNEQFF. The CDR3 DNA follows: TGTGCCGGCACCGATCCCGGATACAATGAGCAGTTCTTC.

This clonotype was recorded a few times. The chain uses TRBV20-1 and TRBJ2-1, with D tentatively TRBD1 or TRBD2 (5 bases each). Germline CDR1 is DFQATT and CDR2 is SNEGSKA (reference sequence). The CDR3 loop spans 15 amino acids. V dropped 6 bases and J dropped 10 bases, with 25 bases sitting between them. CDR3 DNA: TGCAGTGCCGGACCGGAGCGAGGGACCGAGGGCGAGCAGTTCTTC. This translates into CSAGPERGTEGEQFF.

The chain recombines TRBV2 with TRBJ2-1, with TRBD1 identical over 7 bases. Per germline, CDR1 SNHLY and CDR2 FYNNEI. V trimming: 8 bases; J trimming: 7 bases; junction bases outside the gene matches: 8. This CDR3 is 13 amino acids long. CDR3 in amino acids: CASLETGKNEQFF. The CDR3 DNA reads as TGTGCCAGCCTTGAGACAGGGAAAAATGAGCAGTTCTTC.

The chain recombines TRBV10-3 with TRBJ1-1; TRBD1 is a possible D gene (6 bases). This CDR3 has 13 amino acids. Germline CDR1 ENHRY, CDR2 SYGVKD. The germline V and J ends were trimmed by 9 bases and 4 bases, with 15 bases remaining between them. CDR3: CAIHPRGGTEAFF. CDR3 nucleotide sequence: TGTGCCATTCACCCGAGGGGGGGCACTGAAGCTTTCTTT.

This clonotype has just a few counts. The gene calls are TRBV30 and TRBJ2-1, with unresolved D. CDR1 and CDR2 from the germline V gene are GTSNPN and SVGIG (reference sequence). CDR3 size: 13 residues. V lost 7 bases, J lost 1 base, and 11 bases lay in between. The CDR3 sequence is CAYRTLSYNEQFF. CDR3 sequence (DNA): TGTGCCTACCGTACACTATCCTACAATGAGCAGTTCTTC.

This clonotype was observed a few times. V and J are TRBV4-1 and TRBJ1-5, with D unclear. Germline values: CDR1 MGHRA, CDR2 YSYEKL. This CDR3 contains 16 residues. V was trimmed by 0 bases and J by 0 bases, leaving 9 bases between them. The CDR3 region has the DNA TGCGCCAGCAGCCAAGATACCGCTTATAGCAATCAGCCCCAGCATTTT. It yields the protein CASSQDTAYSNQPQHF.

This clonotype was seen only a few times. The CDR3 loop is CSAPPGSGRKNEQFF. Here the CDR3 DNA reads TGCAGTGCACCCCCGGGTAGCGGGAGGAAAAATGAGCAGTTCTTC. V gene TRBV20-1 combines with J gene TRBJ2-1; TRBD2 aligns across 10 bases. Per germline, CDR1 DFQATT and CDR2 SNEGSKA (reference sequence). This CDR3 is built from 15 residues. J lost 7 bases, V lost 6 bases, and 12 bases had no gene match.

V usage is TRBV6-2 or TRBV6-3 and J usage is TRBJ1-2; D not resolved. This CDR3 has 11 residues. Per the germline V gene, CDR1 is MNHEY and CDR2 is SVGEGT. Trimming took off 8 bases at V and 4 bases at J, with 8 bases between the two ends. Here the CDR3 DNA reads TGTGCCAGCGTACACGGCTATGGCTACACCTTC. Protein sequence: CASVHGYGYTF.

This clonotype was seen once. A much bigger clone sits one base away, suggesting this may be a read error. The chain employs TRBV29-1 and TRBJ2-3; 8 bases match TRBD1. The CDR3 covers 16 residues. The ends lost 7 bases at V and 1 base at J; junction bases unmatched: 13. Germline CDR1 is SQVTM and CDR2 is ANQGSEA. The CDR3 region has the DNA TGCAGCGCTGCCCGGGAACCGACAGGGGGCACAGATACGCAGTATTTT. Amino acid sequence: CSAAREPTGGTDTQYF.

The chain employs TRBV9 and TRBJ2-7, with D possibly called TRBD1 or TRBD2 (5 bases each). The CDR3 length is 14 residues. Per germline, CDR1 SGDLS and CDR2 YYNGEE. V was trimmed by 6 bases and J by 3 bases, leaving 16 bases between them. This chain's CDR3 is CASTFTGQGYEQYF. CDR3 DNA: TGTGCCAGCACCTTCACGGGGCAGGGCTACGAGCAGTACTTC.

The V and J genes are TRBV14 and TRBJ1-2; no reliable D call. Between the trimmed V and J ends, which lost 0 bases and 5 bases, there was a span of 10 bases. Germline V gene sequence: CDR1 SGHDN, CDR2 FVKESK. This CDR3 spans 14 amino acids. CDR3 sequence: CASSQESIAYGYTF. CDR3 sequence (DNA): TGTGCCAGCAGCCAAGAATCCATCGCGTATGGCTACACCTTC. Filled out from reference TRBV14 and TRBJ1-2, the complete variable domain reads EAGVTQFPSHSVIEKGQTVTLRCDPISGHDNLYWYRRVMGKEIKFLLHFVKESKQDESGMPNNRFLAERTGGTYSTLKVQPAELEDSGVYFCASSQESIAYGYTFGSGTRLTVV.

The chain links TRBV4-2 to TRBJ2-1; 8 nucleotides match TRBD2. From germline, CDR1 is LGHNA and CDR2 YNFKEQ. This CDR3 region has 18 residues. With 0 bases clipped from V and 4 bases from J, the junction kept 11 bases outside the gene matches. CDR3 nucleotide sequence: TGTGCCAGCAGCCAAGACCCCCCCTCCGGGAGGGTATACAATGAGCAGTTCTTC. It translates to CASSQDPPSGRVYNEQFF.

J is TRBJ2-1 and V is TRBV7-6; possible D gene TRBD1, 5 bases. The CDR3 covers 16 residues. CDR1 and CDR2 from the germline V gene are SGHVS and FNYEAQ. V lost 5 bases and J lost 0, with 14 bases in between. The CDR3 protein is CASSTGARSSYNEQFF. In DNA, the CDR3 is TGTGCCAGCAGCACAGGAGCGCGAAGCTCCTACAATGAGCAGTTCTTC.

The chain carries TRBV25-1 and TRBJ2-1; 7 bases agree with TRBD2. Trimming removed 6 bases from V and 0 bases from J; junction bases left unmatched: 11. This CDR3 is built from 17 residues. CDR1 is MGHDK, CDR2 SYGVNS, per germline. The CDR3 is CASSLNEAGSSYNEQFF. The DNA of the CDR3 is TGTGCCAGCAGCCTTAACGAAGCGGGGAGCTCCTACAATGAGCAGTTCTTC.

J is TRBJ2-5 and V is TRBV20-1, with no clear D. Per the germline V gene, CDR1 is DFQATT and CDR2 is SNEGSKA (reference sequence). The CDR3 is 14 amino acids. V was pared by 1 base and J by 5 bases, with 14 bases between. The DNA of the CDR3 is TGCAGTGCTAGAGGCGGCTTACCTTGGGAGACCCAGTACTTC. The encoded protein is CSARGGLPWETQYF.